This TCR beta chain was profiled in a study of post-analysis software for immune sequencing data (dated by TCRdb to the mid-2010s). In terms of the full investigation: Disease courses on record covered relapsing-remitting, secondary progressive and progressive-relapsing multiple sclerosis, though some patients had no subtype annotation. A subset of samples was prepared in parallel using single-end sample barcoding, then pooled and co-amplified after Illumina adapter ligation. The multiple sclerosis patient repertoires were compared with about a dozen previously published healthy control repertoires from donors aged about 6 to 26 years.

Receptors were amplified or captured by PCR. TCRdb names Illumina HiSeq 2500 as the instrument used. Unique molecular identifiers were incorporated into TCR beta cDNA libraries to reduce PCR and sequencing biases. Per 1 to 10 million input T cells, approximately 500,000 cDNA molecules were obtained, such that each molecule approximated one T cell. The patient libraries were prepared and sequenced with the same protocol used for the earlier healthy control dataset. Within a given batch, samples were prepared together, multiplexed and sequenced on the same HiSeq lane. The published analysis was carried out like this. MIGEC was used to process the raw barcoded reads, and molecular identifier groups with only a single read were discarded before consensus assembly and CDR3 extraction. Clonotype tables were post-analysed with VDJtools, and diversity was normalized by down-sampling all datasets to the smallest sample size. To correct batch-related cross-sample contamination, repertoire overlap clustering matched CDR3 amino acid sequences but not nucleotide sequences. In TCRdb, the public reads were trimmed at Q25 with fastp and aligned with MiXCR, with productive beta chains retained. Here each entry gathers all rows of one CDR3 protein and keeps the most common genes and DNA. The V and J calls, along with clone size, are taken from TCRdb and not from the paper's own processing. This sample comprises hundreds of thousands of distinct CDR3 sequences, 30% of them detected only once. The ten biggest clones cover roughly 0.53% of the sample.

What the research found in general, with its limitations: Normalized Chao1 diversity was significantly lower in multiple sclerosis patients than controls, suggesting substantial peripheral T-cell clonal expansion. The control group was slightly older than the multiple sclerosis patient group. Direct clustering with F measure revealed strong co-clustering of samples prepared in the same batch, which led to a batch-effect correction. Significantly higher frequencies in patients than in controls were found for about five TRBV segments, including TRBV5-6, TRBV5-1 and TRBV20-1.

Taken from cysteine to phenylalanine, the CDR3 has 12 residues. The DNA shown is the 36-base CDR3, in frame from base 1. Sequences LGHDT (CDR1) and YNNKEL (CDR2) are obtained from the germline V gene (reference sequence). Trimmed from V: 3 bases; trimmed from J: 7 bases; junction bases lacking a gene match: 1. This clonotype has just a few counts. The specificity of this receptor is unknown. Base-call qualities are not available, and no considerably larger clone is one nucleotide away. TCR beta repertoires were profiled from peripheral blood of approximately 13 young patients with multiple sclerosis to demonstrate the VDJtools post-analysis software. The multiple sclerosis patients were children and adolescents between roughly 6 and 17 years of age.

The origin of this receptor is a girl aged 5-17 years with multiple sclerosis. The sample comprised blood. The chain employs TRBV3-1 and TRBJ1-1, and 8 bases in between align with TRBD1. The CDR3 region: CASSHGTGEAFF. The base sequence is TGTGCCAGCAGCCACGGGACAGGTGAAGCTTTCTTT.